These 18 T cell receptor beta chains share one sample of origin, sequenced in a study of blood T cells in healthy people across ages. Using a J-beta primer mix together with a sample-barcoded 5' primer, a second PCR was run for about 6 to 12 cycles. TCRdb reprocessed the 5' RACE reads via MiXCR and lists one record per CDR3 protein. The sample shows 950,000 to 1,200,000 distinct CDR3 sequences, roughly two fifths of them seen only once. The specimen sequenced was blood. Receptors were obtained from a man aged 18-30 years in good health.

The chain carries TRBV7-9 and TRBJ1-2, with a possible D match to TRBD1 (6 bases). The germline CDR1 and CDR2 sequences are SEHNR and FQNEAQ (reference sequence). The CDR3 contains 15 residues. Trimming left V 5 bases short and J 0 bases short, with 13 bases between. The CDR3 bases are TGTGCCAGCAGCCCTCCGGACAGTTCTAACTATGGCTACACCTTC. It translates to CASSPPDSSNYGYTF.

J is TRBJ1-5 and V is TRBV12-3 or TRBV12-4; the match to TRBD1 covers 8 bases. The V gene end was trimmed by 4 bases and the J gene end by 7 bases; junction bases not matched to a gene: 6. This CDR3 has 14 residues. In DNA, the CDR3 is TGTGCCAGCAGTTCCCAGGGGGCTCGACAGCCCCAGCATTTT. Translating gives CASSSQGARQPQHF.

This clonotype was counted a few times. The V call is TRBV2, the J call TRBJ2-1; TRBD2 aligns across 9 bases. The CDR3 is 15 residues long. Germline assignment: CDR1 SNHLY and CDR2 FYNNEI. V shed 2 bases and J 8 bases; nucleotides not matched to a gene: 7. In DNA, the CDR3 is TGTGCCAGCAGTGAAAATAGCGGGGGCCCTTATGAGCAGTTCTTC. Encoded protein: CASSENSGGPYEQFF.

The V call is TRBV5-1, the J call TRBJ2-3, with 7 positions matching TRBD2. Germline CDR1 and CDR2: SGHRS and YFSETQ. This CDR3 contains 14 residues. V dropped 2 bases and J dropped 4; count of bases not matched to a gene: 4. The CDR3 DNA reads TGCGCCAGCAGCTTACTAGCGACCGCAGATACGCAGTATTTT. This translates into CASSLLATADTQYF.

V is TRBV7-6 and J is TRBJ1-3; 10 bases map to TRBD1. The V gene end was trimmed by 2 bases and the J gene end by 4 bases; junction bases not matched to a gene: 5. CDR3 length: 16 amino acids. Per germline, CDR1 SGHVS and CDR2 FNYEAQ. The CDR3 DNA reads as TGTGCCAGCAGCTTACCCAGGACAGGGGGAGGAAACACCATATATTTT. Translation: CASSLPRTGGGNTIYF.

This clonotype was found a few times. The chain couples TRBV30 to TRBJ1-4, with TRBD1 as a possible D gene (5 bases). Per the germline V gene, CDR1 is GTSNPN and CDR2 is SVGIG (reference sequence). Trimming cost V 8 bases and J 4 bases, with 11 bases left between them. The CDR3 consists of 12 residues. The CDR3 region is CARGHLNEKLFF. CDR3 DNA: TGTGCCCGCGGACACCTTAATGAAAAACTGTTTTTT.

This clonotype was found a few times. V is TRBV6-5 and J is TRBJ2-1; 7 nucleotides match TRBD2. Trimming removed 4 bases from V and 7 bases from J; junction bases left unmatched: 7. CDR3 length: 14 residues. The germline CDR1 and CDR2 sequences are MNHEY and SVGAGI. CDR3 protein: CASSSRTRRNEQFF. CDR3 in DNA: TGTGCCAGCAGTTCCCGGACTAGAAGGAATGAGCAGTTCTTC.

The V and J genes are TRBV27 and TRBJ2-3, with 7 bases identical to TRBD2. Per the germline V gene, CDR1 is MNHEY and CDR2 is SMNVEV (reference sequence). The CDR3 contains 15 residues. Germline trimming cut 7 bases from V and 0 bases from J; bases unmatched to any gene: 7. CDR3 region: CASTTGRGSTDTQYF. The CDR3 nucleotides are TGTGCCAGCACCACGGGGCGGGGGAGCACAGATACGCAGTATTTT.

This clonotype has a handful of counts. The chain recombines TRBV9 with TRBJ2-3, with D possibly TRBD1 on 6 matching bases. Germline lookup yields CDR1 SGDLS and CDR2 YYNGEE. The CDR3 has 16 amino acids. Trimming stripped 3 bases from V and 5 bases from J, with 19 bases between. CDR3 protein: CASSATGQIYEDTQYF. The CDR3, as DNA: TGTGCCAGCAGCGCCACTGGACAGATTTACGAAGATACGCAGTATTTT.

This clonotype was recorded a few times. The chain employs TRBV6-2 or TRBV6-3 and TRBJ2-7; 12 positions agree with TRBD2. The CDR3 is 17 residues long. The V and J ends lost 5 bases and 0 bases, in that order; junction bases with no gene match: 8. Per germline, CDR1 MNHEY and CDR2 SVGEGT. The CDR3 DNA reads TGTGCCAGCAGTCCAAGGACTAGCGGGATGCGCTCCTACGAGCAGTACTTC. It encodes CASSPRTSGMRSYEQYF.

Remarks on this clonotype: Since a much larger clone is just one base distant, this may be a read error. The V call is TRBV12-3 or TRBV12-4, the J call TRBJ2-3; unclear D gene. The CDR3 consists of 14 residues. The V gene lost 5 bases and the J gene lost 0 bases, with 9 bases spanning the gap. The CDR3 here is CASSPACSTDTQYF. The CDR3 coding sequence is TGTGCCAGCAGTCCGGCGTGTAGCACAGATACGCAGTATTTT.

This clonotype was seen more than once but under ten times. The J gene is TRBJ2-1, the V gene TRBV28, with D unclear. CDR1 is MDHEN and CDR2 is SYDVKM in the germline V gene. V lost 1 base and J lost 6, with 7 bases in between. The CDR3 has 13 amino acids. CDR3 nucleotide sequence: TGTGCCAGCAGTTTATATCCGAGCAATGAGCAGTTCTTC. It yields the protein CASSLYPSNEQFF.

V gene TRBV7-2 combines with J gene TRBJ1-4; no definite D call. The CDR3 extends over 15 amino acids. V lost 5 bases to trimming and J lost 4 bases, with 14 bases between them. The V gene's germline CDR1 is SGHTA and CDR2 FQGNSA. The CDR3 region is CASSLRRAFNEKLFF. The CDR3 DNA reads TGTGCCAGCAGCCTGAGGCGTGCTTTTAATGAAAAACTGTTTTTT.

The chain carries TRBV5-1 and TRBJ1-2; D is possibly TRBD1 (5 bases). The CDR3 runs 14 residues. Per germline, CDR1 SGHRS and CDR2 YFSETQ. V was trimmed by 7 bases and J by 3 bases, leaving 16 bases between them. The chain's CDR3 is CASGEPRGDYGYTF. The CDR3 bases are TGCGCCAGCGGAGAACCGCGGGGGGACTATGGCTACACCTTC.

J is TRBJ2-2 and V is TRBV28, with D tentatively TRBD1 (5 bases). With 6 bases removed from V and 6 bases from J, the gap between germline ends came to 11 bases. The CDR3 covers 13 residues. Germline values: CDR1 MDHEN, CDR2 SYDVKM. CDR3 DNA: TGTGCCAGCAGGACCACAGGTCCCGGGGAGCTGTTTTTT. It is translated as CASRTTGPGELFF.

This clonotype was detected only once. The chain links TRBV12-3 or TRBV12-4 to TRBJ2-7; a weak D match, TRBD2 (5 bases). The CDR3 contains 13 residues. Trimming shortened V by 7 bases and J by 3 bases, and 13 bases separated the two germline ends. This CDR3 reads CASNPRRSYEQYF. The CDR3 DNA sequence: TGTGCCAGCAATCCAAGGAGGAGCTACGAGCAGTACTTC.

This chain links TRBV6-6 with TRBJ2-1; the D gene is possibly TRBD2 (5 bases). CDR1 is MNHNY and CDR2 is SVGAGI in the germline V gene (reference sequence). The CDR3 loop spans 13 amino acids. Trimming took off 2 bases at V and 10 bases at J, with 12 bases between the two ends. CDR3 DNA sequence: TGTGCCAGCAGTTACGCAGCTGACTACGAGCAGTTCTTC. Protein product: CASSYAADYEQFF.

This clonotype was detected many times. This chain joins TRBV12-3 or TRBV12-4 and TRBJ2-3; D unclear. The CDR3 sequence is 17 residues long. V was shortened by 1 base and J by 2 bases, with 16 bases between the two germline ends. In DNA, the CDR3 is TGTGCCAGCAGTTTAGTTTCTGTATCACCTTTCACAGATACGCAGTATTTT. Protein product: CASSLVSVSPFTDTQYF.